This TCR beta chain was sequenced during a study of T-cell memory formation after mild COVID-19. About the study: Largely, TCR clusters stayed within a single donor.

TCRdb re-called the 5' RACE reads through MiXCR, storing one row per CDR3 protein. The sample lists hundreds of thousands of distinct CDR3 sequences; roughly 20% were seen once. The study's findings and limits: Contracting CD8+ clones were enriched in EMRA, CD4+ mainly in CM and EM.

Germline CDR1 KGHDR, CDR2 SFDVKD. The V end lost 6 bases, the J end lost 1 base, and 15 bases lay between the germline ends. This CDR3 is 17 amino acids long. A few counts support this clonotype. Its antigen remains unknown. This clonotype was obtained from an adult woman who had mild COVID-19 (a few samples of this study predate the infection). Cell type and time point are not known. Specimen: PBMCs or a T cell subset sorted from them (not recorded which). The rearrangement links TRBV24-1 to TRBJ2-6; D may be TRBD1 (6 bases). DNA for the CDR3: TGTGCCACCAGTCCCGGCAGGGGCAGATCTGGGGCCAACGTCCTGACTTTC. It is translated as CATSPGRGRSGANVLTF.